These 26 T cell receptor beta chains share one sample of origin, sequenced in a study of blood T cell repertoires in COVID-19. TCRdb keeps only in-frame clones here, not all; method: immunoSEQ multiplex PCR. In the table there are some 130,000 clones, about nine tenths of which are singletons. Sequencing used peripheral blood. These TCRs come from a woman aged 70 to 79 with COVID-19, enrolled during active disease.

The rearrangement uses TRBV5-1 and TRBJ2-1; D is unclear. The CDR3 covers 17 residues. Per the germline V gene, CDR1 is SGHRS and CDR2 is YFSETQ. V was pared by 4 bases and J by 0 bases, with 17 bases between. CDR3: CASSRGLSTLSYNEQFF. The DNA for the CDR3 is TGCGCCAGCAGCCGAGGTCTTAGCACTCTCTCCTACAATGAGCAGTTCTTC.

The chain joins TRBV28 to TRBJ2-5, with D possibly being TRBD2 (6 bases). Germline assignment: CDR1 MDHEN and CDR2 SYDVKM. Trimming removed 2 bases at V and 5 bases at J, with 15 bases between. The length of the CDR3 is 15 residues. The CDR3 loop is CASSLVQGGVETQYF. CDR3 sequence (DNA): TGTGCCAGCAGTTTAGTCCAGGGAGGAGTGGAGACCCAGTACTTC.

V is TRBV7-2 and J is TRBJ1-5, with D hard to call. The CDR3 contains 16 residues. V lost 5 bases to trimming and J lost 1 base, with 15 bases between them. CDR1 and CDR2 from the germline V gene are SGHTA and FQGNSA. In DNA, the CDR3 is TGTGCCAGCAGCGGCGGGGTAGGGTACAGCAATCAGCCCCAGCATTTT. Encoded protein: CASSGGVGYSNQPQHF.

This clone was detected once. The CDR3 spells CAWSADRGETNEKLFF. The CDR3 DNA reads as TGTGCCTGGAGTGCGGACAGGGGTGAAACTAATGAAAAACTGTTTTTT. V usage is TRBV30 and J usage is TRBJ1-4; 9 bases map to TRBD1. The CDR3 loop spans 16 amino acids. After removal of 1 base from V and 1 base from J, the junction contained 4 bases not matched to a gene. Germline CDR1 GTSNPN, CDR2 SVGIG (reference sequence).

V usage is TRBV11-3 and J usage is TRBJ2-3; perhaps TRBD1 as D (6 bases). Germline V CDR1 and CDR2: SGHNT, YENEEA. This CDR3 comprises 16 residues. V lost 1 base and J lost 2, with 13 bases in between. CDR3 in DNA: TGTGCCAGCAGCTTAGGACAGGCACATAACACAGATACGCAGTATTTT. Amino acid sequence: CASSLGQAHNTDTQYF.

The rearrangement joins TRBV27 to TRBJ1-2; 8 nucleotides align to TRBD1. CDR3 length: 14 amino acids. Germline V gene lookup returns CDR1 MNHEY and CDR2 SMNVEV (reference sequence). V was clipped by 6 bases and J by 4 bases; unmatched bases: 7. The CDR3 loop reads CASRWTGQGYGYTF. The CDR3, as DNA: TGTGCCAGCAGATGGACAGGACAGGGCTATGGCTACACCTTC.

The V call is TRBV28, the J call TRBJ1-2, with 7 bases matching TRBD1. The V and J ends lost 10 bases and 4 bases, in that order; junction bases with no gene match: 12. In germline, CDR1 is MDHEN, CDR2 SYDVKM. The CDR3 covers 14 residues. CDR3 nucleotide sequence: TGTGCCATCAGGGGGGACAGACGTCTCTATGGCTACACCTTC. Its protein is CAIRGDRRLYGYTF.

The V gene is TRBV2, the J gene TRBJ2-4; no clear D. Trimming shortened V by 5 bases and J by 4 bases, and 15 bases separated the two germline ends. The CDR3 consists of 15 residues. Per germline, CDR1 SNHLY and CDR2 FYNNEI. The CDR3, as DNA: TGTGCCAGCAGTCAGGAAGGTACTCTTAAAAACATTCAGTACTTC. Its protein is CASSQEGTLKNIQYF. The full variable domain, completed using reference TRBV2 and TRBJ2-4, is EPEVTQTPSHQVTQMGQEVILRCVPISNHLYFYWYRQILGQKVEFLVSFYNNEISEKSEIFDDQFSVERPDGSNFTLKIRSTKLEDSAMYFCASSQEGTLKNIQYFGAGTRLSVL.

This clone has only one observation. The V gene is TRBV6-6, the J gene TRBJ2-3, with TRBD2 identical over 7 bases. V lost 6 bases, J lost 1 base, and 7 bases stayed unmatched. Germline V gene data show CDR1 as MNHNY and CDR2 as SVGAGI (reference sequence). CDR3 length equals 15 residues. The CDR3 DNA follows: TGTGCCAGCAGCACGAACCGGGGGGGCACAGATACGCAGTATTTT. Its translation is CASSTNRGGTDTQYF.

The J gene is TRBJ2-1, the V gene TRBV18, with no clear D. The germline V gene encodes CDR1 KGHSH and CDR2 LQKENI. The CDR3 has 15 amino acids. Trimming took 2 bases from V and 1 from J, leaving 9 bases between them. The CDR3 here is CASSPGTVSYNEQFF. The CDR3 bases are TGTGCCAGCTCACCAGGCACAGTATCCTACAATGAGCAGTTCTTC.

This chain joins TRBV5-6 and TRBJ2-5, with 7 bases lining up with TRBD1. Germline CDR1 reads SGHDT; CDR2 reads YYEEEE. Germline trimming cut 3 bases from V and 2 bases from J; bases unmatched to any gene: 4. The CDR3 extends over 14 amino acids. The CDR3 coding sequence is TGTGCCAGCAGCTGGACAGGTGGACAAGAGACCCAGTACTTC. It encodes CASSWTGGQETQYF.

CDR3 in amino acids: CASSLGGQGFGNTIYF. DNA of the CDR3: TGTGCCAGCAGCTTGGGAGGACAGGGGTTTGGAAACACCATATATTTT. The V call is TRBV5-4, the J call TRBJ1-3; 9 positions agree with TRBD1. Losses at the gene ends were 0 bases for V and 3 bases for J; bases not matched to a gene: 4. The length of the CDR3 is 16 residues. Per the germline V gene, CDR1 is SGHNT and CDR2 is YYREEE (reference sequence).

J is TRBJ2-2 and V is TRBV27, with TRBD1 matching 8 bases. This CDR3 is 14 amino acids long. Trimming took 5 bases from V and 4 from J; bases not matched to a gene: 3. Per the germline V gene, CDR1 is MNHEY and CDR2 is SMNVEV (reference sequence). CDR3 sequence reads: CASSAGGGTGELFF. The CDR3, as DNA: TGTGCCAGCAGTGCAGGGGGCGGCACCGGGGAGCTGTTTTTT.

This rearrangement joins TRBV28 to TRBJ1-2, with 8 bases lining up with TRBD1. Germline trimming cut 5 bases from V and 7 bases from J; bases unmatched to any gene: 9. Germline loops: CDR1 MDHEN, CDR2 SYDVKM. The CDR3 runs to 14 residues. The CDR3 region is CASSASGGLGGYTF. The CDR3 DNA reads as TGTGCCAGCAGTGCGTCAGGGGGCTTAGGTGGCTACACCTTC.

Only one count was recorded for this clone. J is TRBJ2-1 and V is TRBV7-9; TRBD2 aligns across 9 bases. J was trimmed by 6 bases and V by 1 base; bases with no gene match: 1. This CDR3 comprises 14 residues. Per germline, CDR1 SEHNR and CDR2 FQNEAQ (reference sequence). The CDR3, as DNA: TGTGCCAGCAGCTTAGGACTAGCGGCCAATGAGCAGTTCTTC. This sequence encodes CASSLGLAANEQFF.

The chain recombines TRBV7-6 with TRBJ2-7; 15 bases agree with TRBD2. J lost 0 bases, V lost 0 bases, and 3 bases had no gene match. The CDR3 spans 18 residues. The V gene's germline CDR1 is SGHVS and CDR2 FNYEAQ. The CDR3 reads CASSLAGLAGGLSYEQYF. DNA of the CDR3: TGTGCCAGCAGCTTAGCGGGACTAGCGGGGGGCCTCTCCTACGAGCAGTACTTC.

V is TRBV11-2 and J is TRBJ2-3; a weak D match, TRBD2 (6 bases). Per germline, CDR1 SGHAT and CDR2 FQNNGV. This CDR3 contains 16 residues. Trimming pared 2 bases from V and 2 bases from J, leaving 14 bases between. CDR3 loop: CASSLRGSGYTDTQYF. The CDR3 bases are TGTGCCAGCAGCTTAAGGGGTAGCGGTTACACAGATACGCAGTATTTT.

This chain uses TRBV4-1 with TRBJ1-1, with TRBD1 matching over 7 bases. This CDR3 spans 14 amino acids. V trimming: 4 bases; J trimming: 1 base; junction bases outside the gene matches: 3. Germline assignment: CDR1 MGHRA and CDR2 YSYEKL. The CDR3 protein is CASSPRQGNTEAFF. In DNA form, the CDR3 reads TGCGCCAGCAGCCCCCGACAGGGGAACACTGAAGCTTTCTTT.

This clone was found once. This chain connects TRBV6-6 to TRBJ1-1; TRBD1 is a possible D gene (6 bases). The CDR3 runs 16 residues. The V end lost 3 bases, the J end lost 1 base, and 15 bases lay between the germline ends. Per the germline V gene, CDR1 is MNHNY and CDR2 is SVGAGI (reference sequence). Here the CDR3 DNA reads TGTGCCAGCAGTTATAGCCCACAGGGCAAGAACACTGAAGCTTTCTTT. It translates to CASSYSPQGKNTEAFF.

V and J are TRBV19 and TRBJ1-1; D perhaps matches TRBD1 (6 bases). V lost 6 bases to trimming and J lost 5 bases, with 16 bases between them. Per the germline V gene, CDR1 is LNHDA and CDR2 is SQIVND (reference sequence). This CDR3 is 14 amino acids long. This chain's CDR3 is CASSVDRFGTEAFF. The CDR3 region has the DNA TGTGCCAGTAGCGTAGACAGGTTTGGGACTGAAGCTTTCTTT. Full variable domain (rest looked up from reference TRBV19 and TRBJ1-1): DGGITQSPKYLFRKEGQNVTLSCEQNLNHDAMYWYRQDPGQGLRLIYYSQIVNDFQKGDIAEGYSVSREKKESFPLTVTSAQKNPTAFYLCASSVDRFGTEAFFGQGTRLTVV.

The chain links TRBV28 to TRBJ1-5, with 7 bases identical to TRBD1. Germline-derived CDR1 and CDR2 are MDHEN and SYDVKM. J gave up 0 bases and V 4 bases, and 6 bases lay outside the gene matches. The CDR3 covers 16 residues. The CDR3 sequence: CASSSAQGDSNQPQHF. For the CDR3, the DNA is TGTGCCAGCAGTTCCGCGCAGGGGGATAGCAATCAGCCCCAGCATTTT.

The V call is TRBV18, the J call TRBJ1-4; TRBD1 might be the D (5 bases). This CDR3 region has 15 residues. Germline CDR1 reads KGHSH; CDR2 reads LQKENI. Deletions cut 6 bases from V and 0 bases from J, with 11 bases between. The CDR3 sequence is CASSSQTATNEKLFF. In DNA form, the CDR3 reads TGTGCCAGCTCCAGCCAGACAGCAACTAATGAAAAACTGTTTTTT.

The chain carries TRBV9 and TRBJ1-4; TRBD1 is a possible D gene (6 bases). Germline CDR1 SGDLS, CDR2 YYNGEE. Trimming shortened V by 3 bases and J by 8 bases, and 17 bases separated the two germline ends. There are 15 residues in the CDR3. CDR3 amino acids: CASSGSGHPREKLFF. CDR3 DNA sequence: TGTGCCAGCAGCGGCTCGGGACACCCGCGGGAAAAACTGTTTTTT.

The J gene is TRBJ1-1, the V gene TRBV6-5; no firm D call. Trimming took 2 bases from V and 2 from J, leaving 12 bases between them. CDR1 is MNHEY, CDR2 SVGAGI, per germline. CDR3 length: 15 amino acids. CDR3 sequence reads: CASSYTRLLNTEAFF. CDR3 sequence (DNA): TGTGCCAGCAGTTACACCAGACTTCTTAACACTGAAGCTTTCTTT.

This rearrangement joins TRBV5-8 to TRBJ1-6; 7 nucleotides line up with TRBD1. The junction had 5 bases not matched to a gene; V was cut back by 4 bases and J by 7 bases. The CDR3 totals 14 residues. Germline V gene data show CDR1 as SGHTS and CDR2 as YDEGEE. The CDR3 protein is CASSLRDRNSPLHF. In DNA, the CDR3 is TGTGCCAGCAGCCTCCGGGACAGAAATTCACCCCTCCACTTT. Complete variable domain (other parts from reference TRBV5-8 and TRBJ1-6): EAGVTQSPTHLIKTRGQQATLRCSPISGHTSVYWYQQALGLGLQFLLWYDEGEERNRGNFPPRFSGRQFPNYSSELNVNALELEDSALYLCASSLRDRNSPLHFGNGTRLTVT.

This chain links TRBV5-1 with TRBJ2-3, with 7 bases aligning to TRBD1. V shed 0 bases and J 1 base; nucleotides not matched to a gene: 2. CDR1 is SGHRS and CDR2 is YFSETQ in the germline V gene. The CDR3 spans 15 residues. CDR3 sequence: CASSLDRGRTDTQYF. The CDR3 nucleotides are TGCGCCAGCAGCTTGGACAGGGGTCGCACAGATACGCAGTATTTT.